These T cell receptor beta chains were read from a single sample in a study of siplizumab effects on memory and regulatory T cells. The assay was immunoSEQ multiplex PCR, and TCRdb's table has in-frame clones only and misses some. The table shows nearly 95,000 clones, with approximately 93% occurring only once. Sequenced: non-Treg CD4+ T cells sorted from blood. The receptors were sampled from a human donor in good health. Both conserved end residues are part of each CDR3. A D gene is named only where the DNA matches it firmly. The size entry is marked missing in some rows and otherwise reads once, few, many or a size class.

TRBD1	TRBV6-5	-	TRBJ1-2	TGTGCCAGCAGTATATTGGGACAGGCCTATGGCTACACCTTC	CASSILGQAYGYTF
-	TRBV5-1	-	TRBJ2-2	TGCGCCAGCAGCTTAGGCAGGGAGACAACCGGGGAGCTGTTTTTT	CASSLGRETTGELFF
TRBD2	TRBV13	-	TRBJ2-7	TGTGCCAGCGGGACCCCGGGACTAGCGCCCTACGAGCAGTACTTC	CASGTPGLAPYEQYF
-	TRBV5-5	-	TRBJ1-5	TGTGCCAGCAGCCAGGGGATTAGCAATCAGCCCCAGCATTTT	CASSQGISNQPQHF
-	TRBV9	-	TRBJ1-1	TGTGCCAGCAGCGAGAGTGGGAACACTGAAGCTTTCTTT	CASSESGNTEAFF
-	TRBV4-1	-	TRBJ1-1	TGCGCCAGCAGCCTACGGGGGGTGGCTGGAACTGAAGCTTTCTTT	CASSLRGVAGTEAFF
TRBD1	TRBV23-1	-	TRBJ2-7	TGCGCCAGCAGTCAAGGGACAGGGAGAGGTTACGAGCAGTACTTC	CASSQGTGRGYEQYF
-	TRBV18	-	TRBJ2-7	TGTGCCAGCTCACCACCGACGTCTACCTCCTACGAGCAGTACTTC	CASSPPTSTSYEQYF
-	TRBV30	-	TRBJ2-2	TGTGCCTCGGTTAGCGGAGCAGGATCCGGGGAGCTGTTTTTT	CASVSGAGSGELFF
-	TRBV5-1	-	TRBJ2-7	TGCGCCAGCAGCTCCGGGACGGACTCCTACGAGCAGTACTTC	CASSSGTDSYEQYF
-	TRBV19	once	TRBJ1-3	TGTGCCAGTATCCAACTCGGCGGTAGTGGAAACACCATATATTTT	CASIQLGGSGNTIYF
TRBD2	TRBV27	-	TRBJ2-5	TGTGCCAGCAGCTCAAAGGCGGGGGACCGGAGGGAGACCCAGTACTTC	CASSSKAGDRRETQYF
-	TRBV18	-	TRBJ2-7	TGTGCCAGCTCGCAAGAGCCGCACTCCTACGAGCAGTACTTC	CASSQEPHSYEQYF
TRBD1	TRBV7-8	-	TRBJ2-1	TGTGCCAGCAGGGAAGACAGGGGGTTATACAATGAGCAGTTCTTC	CASREDRGLYNEQFF